This TCR beta chain was captured by sequencing in a study of long-term antiretroviral therapy in people with HIV. Study results and limitations: CDR3 length ranges were narrower in HIV repertoires than in controls.

In regard to this clone: What it recognizes is unknown.

The libraries were made with immunoSEQ v3.0 at survey level. Each sample had sequencing targeting 40,000-50,000 T-cell genomes. The table came from immunoSEQ multiplex PCR; TCRdb's copy has only in-frame clones and leaves some out. The sample carries roughly 44,000 clones, about 96% recorded once. Trimming shortened V by 1 base and J by 7 bases, and 13 bases separated the two germline ends. CDR1 is SGHVS, CDR2 FQNEAQ, per germline. The CDR3 length is 15 residues. Sampling of each donor yielded at least one pre-ART PBMC sample and at least two post-ART PBMC samples. The TCR comes from a woman between 50 and 59 years old with HIV. The chain combines TRBV7-8 with TRBJ1-4; D unclear. Sequencing was performed on unsorted PBMCs, taken 3.7 years after starting antiretroviral therapy. The chain's CDR3 is CASSLVPLQGEKLFF. For the CDR3, the DNA is TGTGCCAGCAGCTTAGTCCCCCTCCAAGGTGAAAAACTGTTTTTT.